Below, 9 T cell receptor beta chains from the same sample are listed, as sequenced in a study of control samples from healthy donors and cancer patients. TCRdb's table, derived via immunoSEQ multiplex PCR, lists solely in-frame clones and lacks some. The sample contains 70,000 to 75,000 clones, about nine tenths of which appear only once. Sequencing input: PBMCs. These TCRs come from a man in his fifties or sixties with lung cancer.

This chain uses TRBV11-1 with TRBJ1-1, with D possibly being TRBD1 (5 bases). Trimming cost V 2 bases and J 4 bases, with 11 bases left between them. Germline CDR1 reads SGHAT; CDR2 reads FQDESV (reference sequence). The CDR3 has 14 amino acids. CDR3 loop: CASSLTAGSTEAFF. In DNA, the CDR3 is TGTGCCAGCAGCTTAACTGCAGGGAGCACTGAAGCTTTCTTT.

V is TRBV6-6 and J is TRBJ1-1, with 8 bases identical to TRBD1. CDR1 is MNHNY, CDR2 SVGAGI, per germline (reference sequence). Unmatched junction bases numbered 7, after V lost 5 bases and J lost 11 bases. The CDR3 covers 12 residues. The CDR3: CASSPRQGKAFF. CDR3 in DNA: TGTGCCAGCAGTCCCCGACAGGGGAAGGCTTTCTTT.

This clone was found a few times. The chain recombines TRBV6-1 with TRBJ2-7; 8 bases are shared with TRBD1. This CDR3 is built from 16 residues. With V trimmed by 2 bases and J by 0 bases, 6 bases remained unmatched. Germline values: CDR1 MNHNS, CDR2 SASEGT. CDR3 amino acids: CASSERGTGRSYEQYV. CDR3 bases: TGTGCCAGCAGTGAAAGGGGGACAGGTCGCTCCTACGAGCAGTACGTC.

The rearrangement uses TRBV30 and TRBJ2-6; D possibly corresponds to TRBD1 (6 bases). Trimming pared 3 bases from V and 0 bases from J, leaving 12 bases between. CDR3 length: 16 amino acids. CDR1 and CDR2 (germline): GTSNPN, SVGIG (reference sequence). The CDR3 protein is CAWSHRAFSGANVLTF. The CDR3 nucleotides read TGTGCCTGGAGCCACAGGGCCTTCTCTGGGGCCAACGTCCTGACTTTC.

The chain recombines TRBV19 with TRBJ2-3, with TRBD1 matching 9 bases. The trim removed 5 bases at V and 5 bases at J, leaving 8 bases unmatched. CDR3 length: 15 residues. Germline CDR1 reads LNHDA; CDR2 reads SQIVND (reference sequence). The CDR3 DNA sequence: TGTGCCAGTAGTGAGGGACAGGGCTATGGAGATACGCAGTATTTT. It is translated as CASSEGQGYGDTQYF.

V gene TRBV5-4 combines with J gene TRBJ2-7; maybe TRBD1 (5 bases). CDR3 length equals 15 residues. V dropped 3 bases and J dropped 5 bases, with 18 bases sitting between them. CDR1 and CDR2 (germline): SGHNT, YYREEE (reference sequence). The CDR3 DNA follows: TGTGCCAGCAGCTGGGGCTATGGGGCGGCAAACGAGCAGTACTTC. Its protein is CASSWGYGAANEQYF.

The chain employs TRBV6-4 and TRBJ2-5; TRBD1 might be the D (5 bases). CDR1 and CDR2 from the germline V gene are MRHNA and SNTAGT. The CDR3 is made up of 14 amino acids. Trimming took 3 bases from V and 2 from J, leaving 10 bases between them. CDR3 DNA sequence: TGTGCCAGCAGTGATAACAGACAGCAAGAGACCCAGTACTTC. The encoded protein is CASSDNRQQETQYF.

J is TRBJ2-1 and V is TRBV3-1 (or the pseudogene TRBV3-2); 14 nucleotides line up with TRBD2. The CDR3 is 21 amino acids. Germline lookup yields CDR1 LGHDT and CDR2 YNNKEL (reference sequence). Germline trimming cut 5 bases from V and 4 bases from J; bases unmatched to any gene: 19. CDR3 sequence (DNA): TGTGCCAGCAGCATGCCGACTAGCGGGGGGGCCCTCAACCTTCAATACAATGAGCAGTTCTTC. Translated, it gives CASSMPTSGGALNLQYNEQFF.

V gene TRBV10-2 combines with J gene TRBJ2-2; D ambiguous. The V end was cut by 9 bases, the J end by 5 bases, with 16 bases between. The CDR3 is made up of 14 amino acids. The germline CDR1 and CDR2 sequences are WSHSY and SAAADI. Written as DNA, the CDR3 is TGCGCCAGTAAGCCCTCCGGCGGAACCGGGGAGCTGTTTTTT. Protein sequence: CASKPSGGTGELFF.